The clone carrying this T cell receptor (beta chain) appeared a single time. With 2 bases clipped from V and 8 bases from J, the junction kept 9 bases outside the gene matches. The CDR3 runs 16 residues. CDR1 MNHNS and CDR2 SASEGT come from the germline V gene. The source of the sample is a study of T cell responses to AZD1222 COVID-19 vaccine. Sequencing was performed with immunoSEQ multiplex PCR; in TCRdb, only in-frame clones are kept and a portion is missing. The data contain under 100,000 clones, roughly 90% of them singletons. The receptor comes from an adult in good health. The chain recombines TRBV6-1 with TRBJ1-6; 7 bases match TRBD1. Specimen: peripheral blood, collected on day 0 of AZD1222 vaccination. CDR3 region: CASSEIGAGGYSPLHF. In nucleotides, the CDR3 is TGTGCCAGCAGTGAAATTGGGGCAGGGGGATATTCACCCCTCCACTTT.